This TCR beta chain was sequenced during a study of T cells in women clearing cervical HPV infection. Losses at the gene ends were 5 bases for V and 0 bases for J; bases not matched to a gene: 1. The germline gives CDR1 SGHNT, CDR2 YENEEA. CDR3 length: 13 amino acids. TCRdb's table, derived via immunoSEQ multiplex PCR, lists solely in-frame clones and lacks some. The sample has about 20,000 clones, and its top ten clones hold 6.5% to 8%. Notes on this clone: The missing CDR3 end, 3 residues past where the read stops, is filled in from the germline J gene.

Sequenced material: blood buffy coat. This receptor was obtained from a woman between 18 and 70 years old with a cervical HPV16 infection that either progressed to CIN3+ or cleared (not recorded which). The V gene is TRBV11-3, the J gene TRBJ2-7, with 7 bases matching TRBD1. CDR3 loop: CASSRDSSYEQYF. Partial CDR3 DNA: TGTGCCAGCAGCAGGGACAGCTCCTACGAG.